Sequencing of this T cell receptor beta chain was carried out in a study of T cell responses to AZD1222 COVID-19 vaccine. General study points: Dominant at 160-218 and 743-854, vaccine-associated CD4 TCRs also spanned spike. Donors were largely white British and mainly female; clonal diversity was possibly underestimated. The breadth and depth of Spike-specific TCRs increased once two AZD1222 doses had been given.

TCRdb's table, derived via immunoSEQ multiplex PCR, lists solely in-frame clones and lacks some. This sample yields about 82,000 clones, of which 80% to 90% are seen a single time; roughly 12% belongs to the top ten. In regard to this clone: Its antigen is as yet unknown.

Germline values: CDR1 ENHRY, CDR2 SYGVKD. Trimming pared 0 bases from V and 4 bases from J, leaving 15 bases between. The CDR3 runs 16 residues. Source: peripheral blood, taken 28 days after the second AZD1222 dose. This clonotype originated in an adult who received the AZD1222 COVID-19 vaccine. The chain couples TRBV10-3 to TRBJ1-2; weak D call: TRBD1 (5 bases). This CDR3 is CAISESSVFGGYGYTF. CDR3 DNA sequence: TGTGCCATCAGTGAGTCGTCGGTGTTCGGGGGCTATGGCTACACCTTC.